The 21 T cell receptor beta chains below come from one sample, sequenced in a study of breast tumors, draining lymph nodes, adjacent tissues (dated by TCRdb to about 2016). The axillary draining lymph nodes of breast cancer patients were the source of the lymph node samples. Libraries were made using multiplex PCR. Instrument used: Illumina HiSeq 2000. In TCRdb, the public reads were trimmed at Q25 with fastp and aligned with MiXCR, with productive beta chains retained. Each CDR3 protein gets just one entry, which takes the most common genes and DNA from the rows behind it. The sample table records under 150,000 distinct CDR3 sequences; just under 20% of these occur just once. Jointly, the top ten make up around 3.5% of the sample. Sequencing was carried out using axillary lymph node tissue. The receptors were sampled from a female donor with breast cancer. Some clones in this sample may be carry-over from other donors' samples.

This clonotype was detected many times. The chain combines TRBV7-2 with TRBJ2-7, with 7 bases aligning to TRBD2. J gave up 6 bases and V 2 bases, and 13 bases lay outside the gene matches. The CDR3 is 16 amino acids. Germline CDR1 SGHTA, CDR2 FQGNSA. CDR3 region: CASSLFQRGTGGEQYF. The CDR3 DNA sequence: TGTGCCAGCAGCTTATTTCAGCGGGGTACGGGCGGCGAGCAGTACTTC.

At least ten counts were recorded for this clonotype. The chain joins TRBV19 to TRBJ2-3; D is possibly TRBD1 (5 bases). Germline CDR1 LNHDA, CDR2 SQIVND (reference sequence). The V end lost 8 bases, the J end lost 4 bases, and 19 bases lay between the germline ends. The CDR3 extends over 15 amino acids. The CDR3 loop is CASSLGPVFADTQYF. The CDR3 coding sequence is TGTGCCAGTTCCCTGGGGCCCGTGTTTGCAGATACGCAGTATTTT.

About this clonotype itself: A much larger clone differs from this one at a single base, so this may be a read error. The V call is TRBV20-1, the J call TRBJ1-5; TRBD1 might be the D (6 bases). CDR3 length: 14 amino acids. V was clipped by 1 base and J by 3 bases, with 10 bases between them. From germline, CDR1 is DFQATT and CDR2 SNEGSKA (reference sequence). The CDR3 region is CSARARQDNQPQHF. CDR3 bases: TGCAGTGCTAGAGCGAGACAGGACAATCAGCCCCAGCATTTT.

The CDR3 DNA follows: TGTGCCAGCTCACCGGGCGGGGGGGCTCAACGACACACAGATACGCAGTATTTT. Amino acid sequence: CASSPGGGAQRHTDTQYF. The chain carries TRBV18 and TRBJ2-3, with 9 bases fitting TRBD2. This CDR3 comprises 18 residues. Per germline, CDR1 KGHSH and CDR2 LQKENI. The trim removed 3 bases at V and 2 bases at J, leaving 12 bases unmatched.

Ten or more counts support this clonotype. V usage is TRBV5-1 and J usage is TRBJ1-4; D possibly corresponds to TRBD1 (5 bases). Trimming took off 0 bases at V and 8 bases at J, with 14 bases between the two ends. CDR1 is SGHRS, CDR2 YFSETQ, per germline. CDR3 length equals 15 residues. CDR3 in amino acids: CASSLGGAGVEKLFF. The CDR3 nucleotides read TGCGCCAGCAGCTTGGGCGGGGCGGGTGTGGAAAAACTGTTTTTT.

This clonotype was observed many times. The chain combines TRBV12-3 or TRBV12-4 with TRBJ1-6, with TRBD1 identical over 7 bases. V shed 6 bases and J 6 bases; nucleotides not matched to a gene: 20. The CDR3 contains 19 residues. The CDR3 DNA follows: TGTGCCAGCAGCCCCAGACCGGACGACAGGGCGATTGGTAATTCACCCCTCCACTTT. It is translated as CASSPRPDDRAIGNSPLHF.

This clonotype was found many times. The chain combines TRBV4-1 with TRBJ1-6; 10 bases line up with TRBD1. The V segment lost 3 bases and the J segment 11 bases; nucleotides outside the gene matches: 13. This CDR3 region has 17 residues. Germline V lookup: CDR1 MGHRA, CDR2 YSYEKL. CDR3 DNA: TGCGCCAGCAGCCAGGGTACGTCGGGACAGGGGCGCGCACCCCTCCACTTT. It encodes CASSQGTSGQGRAPLHF.

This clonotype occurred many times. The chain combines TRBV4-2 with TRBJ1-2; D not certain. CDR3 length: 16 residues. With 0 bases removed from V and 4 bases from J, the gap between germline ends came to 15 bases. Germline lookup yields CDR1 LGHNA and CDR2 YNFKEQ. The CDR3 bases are TGTGCCAGCAGCCAAGAAAGGGCCTTAAGGTCCTATGGCTACACCTTC. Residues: CASSQERALRSYGYTF.

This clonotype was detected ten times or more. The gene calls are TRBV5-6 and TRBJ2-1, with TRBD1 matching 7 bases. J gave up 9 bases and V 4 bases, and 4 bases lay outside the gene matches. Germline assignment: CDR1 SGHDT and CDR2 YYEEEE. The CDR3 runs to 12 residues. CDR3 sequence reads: CASSEGQSEQFF. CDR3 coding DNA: TGTGCCAGCAGCGAGGGACAGAGTGAGCAGTTCTTC.

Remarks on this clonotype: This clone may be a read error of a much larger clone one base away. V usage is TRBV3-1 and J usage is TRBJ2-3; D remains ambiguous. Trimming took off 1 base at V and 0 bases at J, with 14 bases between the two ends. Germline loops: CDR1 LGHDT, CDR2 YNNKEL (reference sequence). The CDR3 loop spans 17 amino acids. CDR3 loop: CASSQVVGATSTDTQYF. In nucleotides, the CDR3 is TGTGCCAGCAGCCAAGTCGTCGGAGCTACTAGCACAGATACGCAGTATTTT.

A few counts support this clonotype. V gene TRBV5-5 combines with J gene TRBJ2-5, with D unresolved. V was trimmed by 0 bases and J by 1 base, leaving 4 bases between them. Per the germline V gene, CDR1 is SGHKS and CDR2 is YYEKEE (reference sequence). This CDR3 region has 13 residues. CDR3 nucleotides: TGTGCCAGCAGCTTGGGGATCCAAGAGACCCAGTACTTC. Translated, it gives CASSLGIQETQYF.

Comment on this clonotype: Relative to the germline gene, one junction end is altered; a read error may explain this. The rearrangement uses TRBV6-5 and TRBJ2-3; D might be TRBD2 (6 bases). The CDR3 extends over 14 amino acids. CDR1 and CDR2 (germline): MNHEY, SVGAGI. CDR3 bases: TGTGCCAGCAGTGACTCTGTGGGGGGAGATGCGCAGTATTTT. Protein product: CASSDSVGGDAQYF.

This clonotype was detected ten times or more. This CDR3 reads CASSLAAGTHYGYTF. The CDR3 DNA follows: TGCGCCAGCAGCTTGGCCGCCGGGACACACTATGGCTACACCTTC. The chain joins TRBV5-1 to TRBJ1-2, with TRBD1 as a possible D gene (6 bases). The CDR3 has 15 residues. Germline CDR1 is SGHRS and CDR2 is YFSETQ. The germline V and J ends were trimmed by 0 bases and 3 bases, with 12 bases remaining between them. Full variable domain (outside the CDR3, taken from reference TRBV5-1 and TRBJ1-2): KAGVTQTPRYLIKTRGQQVTLSCSPISGHRSVSWYQQTPGQGLQFLFEYFSETQRNKGNFPGRFSGRQFSNSRSEMNVSTLELGDSALYLCASSLAAGTHYGYTFGSGTRLTVV.

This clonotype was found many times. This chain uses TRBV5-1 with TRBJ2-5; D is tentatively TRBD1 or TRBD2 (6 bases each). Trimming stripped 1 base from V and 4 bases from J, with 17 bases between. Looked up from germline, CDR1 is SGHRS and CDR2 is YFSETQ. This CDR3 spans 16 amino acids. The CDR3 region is CASSLLGGAILETQYF. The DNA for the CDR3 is TGCGCCAGCAGCTTGCTGGGGGGCGCCATCTTAGAGACCCAGTACTTC.

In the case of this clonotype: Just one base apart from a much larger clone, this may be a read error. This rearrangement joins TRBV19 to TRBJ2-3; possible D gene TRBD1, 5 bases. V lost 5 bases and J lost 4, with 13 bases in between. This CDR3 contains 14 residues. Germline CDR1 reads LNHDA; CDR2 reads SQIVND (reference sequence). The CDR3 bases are TGTGCCAGTAGTTCAAACAGGACCGCAGATACGCAGTATTTT. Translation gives CASSSNRTADTQYF. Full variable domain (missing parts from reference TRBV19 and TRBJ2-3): DGGITQSPKYLFRKEGQNVTLSCEQNLNHDAMYWYRQDPGQGLRLIYYSQIVNDFQKGDIAEGYSVSREKKESFPLTVTSAQKNPTAFYLCASSSNRTADTQYFGPGTRLTVL.

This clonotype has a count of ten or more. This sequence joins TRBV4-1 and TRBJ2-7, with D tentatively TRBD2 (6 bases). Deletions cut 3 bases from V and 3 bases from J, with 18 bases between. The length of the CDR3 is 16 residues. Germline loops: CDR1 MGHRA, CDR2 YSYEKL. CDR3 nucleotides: TGCGCCAGCAGCCAGGCCGCTAGCGCCATATACTACGAGCAGTACTTC. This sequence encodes CASSQAASAIYYEQYF.

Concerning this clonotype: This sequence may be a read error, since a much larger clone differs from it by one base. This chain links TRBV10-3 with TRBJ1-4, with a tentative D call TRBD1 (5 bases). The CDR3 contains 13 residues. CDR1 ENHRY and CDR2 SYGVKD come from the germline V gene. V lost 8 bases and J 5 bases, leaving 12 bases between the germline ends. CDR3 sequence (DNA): TGTGCCATCCGACAGCGAAAGAATGAAAAACTGTTTTTT. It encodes CAIRQRKNEKLFF.

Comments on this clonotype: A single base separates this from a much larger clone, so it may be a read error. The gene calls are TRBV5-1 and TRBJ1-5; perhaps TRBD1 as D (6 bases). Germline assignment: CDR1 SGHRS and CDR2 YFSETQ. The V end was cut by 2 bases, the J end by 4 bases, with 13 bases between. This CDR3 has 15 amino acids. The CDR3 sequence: CASSFGAGENQPQHF. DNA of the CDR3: TGCGCCAGCAGCTTTGGGGCAGGGGAAAATCAGCCCCAGCATTTT. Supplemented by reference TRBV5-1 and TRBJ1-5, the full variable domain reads KAGVTQTPRYLIKTRGQQVTLSCSPISGHRSVSWYQQTPGQGLQFLFEYFSETQRNKGNFPGRFSGRQFSNSRSEMNVSTLELGDSALYLCASSFGAGENQPQHFGDGTRLSIL.

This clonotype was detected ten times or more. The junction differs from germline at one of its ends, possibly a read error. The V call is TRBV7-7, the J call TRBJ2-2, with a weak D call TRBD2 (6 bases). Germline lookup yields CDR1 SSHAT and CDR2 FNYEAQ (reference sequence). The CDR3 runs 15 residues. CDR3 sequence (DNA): TGTGCTAGCAGCCGGGTGGAGGGGTTGACCGGGGAGCTGTTTTTT. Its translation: CASSRVEGLTGELFF.

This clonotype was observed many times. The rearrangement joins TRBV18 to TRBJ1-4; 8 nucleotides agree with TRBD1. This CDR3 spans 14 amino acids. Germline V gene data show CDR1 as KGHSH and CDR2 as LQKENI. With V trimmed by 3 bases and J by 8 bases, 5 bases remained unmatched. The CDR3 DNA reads TGTGCCAGCTCACCGGGGACAGGAGACGAAAAACTGTTTTTT. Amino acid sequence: CASSPGTGDEKLFF.

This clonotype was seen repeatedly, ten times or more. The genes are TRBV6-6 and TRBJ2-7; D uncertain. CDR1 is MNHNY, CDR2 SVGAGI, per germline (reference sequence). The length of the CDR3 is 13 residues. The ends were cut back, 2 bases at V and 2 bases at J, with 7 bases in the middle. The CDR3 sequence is CASSYGDAYEQYF. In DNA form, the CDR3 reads TGTGCCAGCAGTTACGGGGATGCCTACGAGCAGTACTTC.